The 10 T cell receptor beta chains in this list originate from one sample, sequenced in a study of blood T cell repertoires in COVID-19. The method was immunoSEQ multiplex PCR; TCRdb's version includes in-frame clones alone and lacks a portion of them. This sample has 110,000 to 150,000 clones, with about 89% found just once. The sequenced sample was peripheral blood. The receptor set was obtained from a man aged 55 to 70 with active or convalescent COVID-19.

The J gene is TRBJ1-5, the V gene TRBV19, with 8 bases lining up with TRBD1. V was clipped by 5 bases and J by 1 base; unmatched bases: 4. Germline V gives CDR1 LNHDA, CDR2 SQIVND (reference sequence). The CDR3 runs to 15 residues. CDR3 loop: CASSSDRESNQPQHF. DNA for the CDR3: TGTGCCAGTAGTTCGGACAGGGAGAGCAATCAGCCCCAGCATTTT.

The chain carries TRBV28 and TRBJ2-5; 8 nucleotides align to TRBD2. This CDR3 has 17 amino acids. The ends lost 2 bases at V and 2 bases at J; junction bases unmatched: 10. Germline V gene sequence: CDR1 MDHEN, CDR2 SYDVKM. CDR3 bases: TGTGCCAGCAGTTTAAGGTTGGCTAGCGGGTCACAAGAGACCCAGTACTTC. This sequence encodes CASSLRLASGSQETQYF.

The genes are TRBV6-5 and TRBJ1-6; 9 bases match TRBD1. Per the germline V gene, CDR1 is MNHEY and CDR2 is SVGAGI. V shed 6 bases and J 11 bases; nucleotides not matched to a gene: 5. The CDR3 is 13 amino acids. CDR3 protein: CASRITGGPPLHF. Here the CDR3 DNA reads TGTGCCAGCAGGATCACAGGGGGCCCACCCCTCCACTTT.

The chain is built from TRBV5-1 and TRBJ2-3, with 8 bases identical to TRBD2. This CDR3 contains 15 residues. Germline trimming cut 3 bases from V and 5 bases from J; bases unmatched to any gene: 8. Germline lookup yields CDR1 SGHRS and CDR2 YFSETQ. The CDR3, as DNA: TGCGCCAGCAGCTCCCCCCGGGAGGGCGGAGATACGCAGTATTTT. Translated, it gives CASSSPREGGDTQYF.

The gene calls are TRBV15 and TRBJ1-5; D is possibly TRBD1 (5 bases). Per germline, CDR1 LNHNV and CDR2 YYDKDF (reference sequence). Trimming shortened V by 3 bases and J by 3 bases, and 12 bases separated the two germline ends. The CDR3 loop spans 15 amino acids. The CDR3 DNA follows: TGTGCCACCAGCAGCCAGGGTCTTAACAATCAGCCCCAGCATTTT. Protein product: CATSSQGLNNQPQHF.

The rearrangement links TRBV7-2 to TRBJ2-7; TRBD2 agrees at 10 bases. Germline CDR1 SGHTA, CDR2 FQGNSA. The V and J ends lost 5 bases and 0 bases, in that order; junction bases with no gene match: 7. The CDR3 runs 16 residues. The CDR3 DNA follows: TGTGCCAGCAGCCAGACTAGCGGGCTGAGCTCCTACGAGCAGTACTTC. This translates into CASSQTSGLSSYEQYF. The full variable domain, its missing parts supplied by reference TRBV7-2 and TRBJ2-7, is GAGVSQSPSNKVTEKGKDVELRCDPISGHTALYWYRQSLGQGLEFLIYFQGNSAPDKSGLPSDRFSAERTGGSVSTLTIQRTQQEDSAVYLCASSQTSGLSSYEQYFGPGTRLTVT.

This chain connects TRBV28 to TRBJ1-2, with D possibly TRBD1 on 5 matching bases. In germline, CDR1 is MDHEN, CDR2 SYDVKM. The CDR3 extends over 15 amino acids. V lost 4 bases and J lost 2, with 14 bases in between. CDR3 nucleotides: TGTGCCAGCAGTTCCGGGGGGGACTCAAACTATGGCTACACCTTC. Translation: CASSSGGDSNYGYTF.

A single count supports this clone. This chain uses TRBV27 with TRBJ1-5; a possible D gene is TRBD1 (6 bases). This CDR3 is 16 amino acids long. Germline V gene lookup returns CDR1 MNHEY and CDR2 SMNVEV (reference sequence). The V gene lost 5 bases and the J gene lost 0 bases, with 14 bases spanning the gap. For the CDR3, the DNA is TGTGCCAGCAGTCCCCCCGGGACAAATAGCAATCAGCCCCAGCATTTT. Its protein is CASSPPGTNSNQPQHF.

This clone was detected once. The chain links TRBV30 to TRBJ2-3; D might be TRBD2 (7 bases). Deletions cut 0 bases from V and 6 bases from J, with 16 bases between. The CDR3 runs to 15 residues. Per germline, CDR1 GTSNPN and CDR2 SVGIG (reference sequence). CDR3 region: CAWSVMGGAADTQYF. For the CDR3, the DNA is TGTGCCTGGAGTGTTATGGGGGGGGCAGCTGATACGCAGTATTTT.

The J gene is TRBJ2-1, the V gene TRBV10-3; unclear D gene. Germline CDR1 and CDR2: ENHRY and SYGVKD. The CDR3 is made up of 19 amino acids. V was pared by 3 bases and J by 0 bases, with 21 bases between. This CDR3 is CAISDPRASQVSSYNEQFF. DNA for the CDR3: TGTGCCATCAGTGATCCCCGAGCCAGCCAGGTTAGCTCCTACAATGAGCAGTTCTTC.